A selection of T cell receptor beta chains follows, all from one sample in a study of cytomegalovirus exposure and HLA in healthy donors. The assay was immunoSEQ multiplex PCR, and TCRdb's table has in-frame clones only and misses some. The profile covers over 120,000 clones, with roughly 78% appearing a single time and around 3.2% taken by the ten largest. The sample comprised PBMCs. The receptors were sampled from a female donor in good health and CMV-seronegative. CDR3s include the opening cysteine and the closing phenylalanine or tryptophan. Each record gives: D gene, clone size, V gene, CDR3 length, J gene, CDR3 DNA, CDR3 protein. D genes are given only for firm matches. Clone size, where shown, is once, few, many, or a class for clones that have expanded.

d_gene: TRBD1; abundance: .; v_gene: TRBV5-1; len: 17; j_gene: TRBJ1-6; CDR3nt: TGCGCCAGCAGCCTCAGATCTTCGGGACAGGGGAATTCACCCCTCCACTTT; CDR3aa: CASSLRSSGQGNSPLHF
d_gene: TRBD1; abundance: .; v_gene: TRBV30; len: 12; j_gene: TRBJ1-1; CDR3nt: TGTGCCAAGACAGGGGAGGGCACTGAAGCTTTCTTT; CDR3aa: CAKTGEGTEAFF
d_gene: TRBD2; abundance: few; v_gene: TRBV4-3; len: 16; j_gene: TRBJ2-7; CDR3nt: TGCGCCAGCAGCCTCAAGGGACTAGCGGCCTCCTACGAGCAGTACTTC; CDR3aa: CASSLKGLAASYEQYF
d_gene: .; abundance: .; v_gene: TRBV28; len: 17; j_gene: TRBJ2-2; CDR3nt: TGTGCCAGCAGTTCGACCCGCAGGGGGACTAGCACCGGGGAGCTGTTTTTT; CDR3aa: CASSSTRRGTSTGELFF
d_gene: .; abundance: .; v_gene: TRBV6-1; len: 12; j_gene: TRBJ2-7; CDR3nt: TGTGCCAGCAGTCAAGAGGGGTACGAGCAGTACTTC; CDR3aa: CASSQEGYEQYF
d_gene: TRBD1; abundance: .; v_gene: TRBV7-9; len: 15; j_gene: TRBJ2-5; CDR3nt: TGTGCCAGCAGCTTTGGGACAGTTAGTCAAGAGACCCAGTACTTC; CDR3aa: CASSFGTVSQETQYF
d_gene: TRBD2; abundance: .; v_gene: TRBV9; len: 14; j_gene: TRBJ2-2; CDR3nt: TGTGCCAGCAGCGTGGGGGGGACCACCGGGGAGCTGTTTTTT; CDR3aa: CASSVGGTTGELFF
d_gene: .; abundance: .; v_gene: TRBV27; len: 17; j_gene: TRBJ2-7; CDR3nt: TGTGCCAGCAGTCCCCGCGGGGTAGCGAGGGCCTATAAGGAGCAGTACTTC; CDR3aa: CASSPRGVARAYKEQYF
d_gene: .; abundance: .; v_gene: TRBV5-1; len: 14; j_gene: TRBJ2-5; CDR3nt: TGCGCCAGCAGCTCAAATACAGGCTCGGAGACCCAGTACTTC; CDR3aa: CASSSNTGSETQYF
d_gene: TRBD1; abundance: .; v_gene: TRBV14; len: 15; j_gene: TRBJ1-1; CDR3nt: TGTGCCAGCAGCCAGTTGGACAGGGGGAACACTGAAGCTTTCTTT; CDR3aa: CASSQLDRGNTEAFF
d_gene: .; abundance: .; v_gene: TRBV5-4; len: 15; j_gene: TRBJ1-5; CDR3nt: TGTGCCAGCAGTCCCGGGTCAGGGGCTAATCAGCCCCAGCATTTT; CDR3aa: CASSPGSGANQPQHF
d_gene: .; abundance: few; v_gene: TRBV6-6; len: 16; j_gene: TRBJ1-1; CDR3nt: TGTGCCAGCAGTTACTCCACAGGGCCAATCTCCCCTGAAGCTTTCTTT; CDR3aa: CASSYSTGPISPEAFF
d_gene: .; abundance: .; v_gene: TRBV19; len: 13; j_gene: TRBJ1-2; CDR3nt: TGTGCCAGTAGTATTCAGGGCGCCTATGGCTACACCTTC; CDR3aa: CASSIQGAYGYTF
d_gene: TRBD1; abundance: .; v_gene: TRBV5-1; len: 16; j_gene: TRBJ1-1; CDR3nt: TGCGCCAGCAGAAGACAGACAGGGGACATGAACACTGAAGCTTTCTTT; CDR3aa: CASRRQTGDMNTEAFF
d_gene: .; abundance: .; v_gene: TRBV28; len: 14; j_gene: TRBJ1-1; CDR3nt: TGTGCCAGCAGACCTCCGGGGTTGAACACTGAAGCTTTCTTT; CDR3aa: CASRPPGLNTEAFF
d_gene: TRBD2; abundance: .; v_gene: TRBV30; len: 16; j_gene: TRBJ2-2; CDR3nt: TGTGCCTGGAGCAAAAAAGCGGGAGGGCCCTCCGGGGAGCTGTTTTTT; CDR3aa: CAWSKKAGGPSGELFF
d_gene: TRBD1; abundance: .; v_gene: TRBV29-1; len: 14; j_gene: TRBJ1-2; CDR3nt: TGCAGCGTTGAAGATAAGGGGACAGCCTATGGCTACACCTTC; CDR3aa: CSVEDKGTAYGYTF
d_gene: .; abundance: once; v_gene: TRBV4-2; len: 20; j_gene: TRBJ1-5; CDR3nt: TGTGCCAGCAGCCTTCGACAGGATTTTAGGGGGTCCTATAGCAATCAGCCCCAGCATTTT; CDR3aa: CASSLRQDFRGSYSNQPQHF
d_gene: .; abundance: .; v_gene: TRBV28; len: 12; j_gene: TRBJ1-2; CDR3nt: TGTGCCAGCCGGGAGGGCATCTATGGCTACACCTTC; CDR3aa: CASREGIYGYTF
d_gene: TRBD1; abundance: .; v_gene: TRBV4-1; len: 17; j_gene: TRBJ1-2; CDR3nt: TGCGCCAGCAGCCAAGAGTTAAACAGGGGGCTCGTCTATGGCTACACCTTC; CDR3aa: CASSQELNRGLVYGYTF
d_gene: TRBD1; abundance: .; v_gene: TRBV4-1; len: 14; j_gene: TRBJ1-2; CDR3nt: TGCGCCAGCAGCCAGGAGGACAGGGTGGATGGCTACACCTTC; CDR3aa: CASSQEDRVDGYTF
d_gene: .; abundance: few; v_gene: TRBV23-1; len: 17; j_gene: TRBJ2-1; CDR3nt: TGCGCCAGCAGTCAGAGCCCACTAGCAACCGGGTACAATGAGCAGTTCTTC; CDR3aa: CASSQSPLATGYNEQFF
d_gene: .; abundance: many; v_gene: TRBV27; len: 15; j_gene: TRBJ1-5; CDR3nt: TGTGCCAGCAGTTCCCGGGAGGGGAGTAATCAGCCCCAGCATTTT; CDR3aa: CASSSREGSNQPQHF
d_gene: TRBD2; abundance: .; v_gene: TRBV10-2; len: 15; j_gene: TRBJ2-7; CDR3nt: TGCGCCAGCAGTGACGGGCCGGGACTACCTTACGAGCAGTACTTC; CDR3aa: CASSDGPGLPYEQYF
d_gene: .; abundance: .; v_gene: TRBV4-1; len: 15; j_gene: TRBJ2-7; CDR3nt: TGCGCCAGCAGCCAAACAATGGGTAACAACAGGGAGCAGTACTTC; CDR3aa: CASSQTMGNNREQYF
d_gene: .; abundance: .; v_gene: TRBV6-4; len: 17; j_gene: TRBJ1-1; CDR3nt: TGTGCCAGCAGTTCCCTCGGTTCGGGCGGGGTGAACACTGAAGCTTTCTTT; CDR3aa: CASSSLGSGGVNTEAFF
d_gene: TRBD1; abundance: .; v_gene: TRBV28; len: 14; j_gene: TRBJ2-3; CDR3nt: TGTGCCAGCAGCCTCGGGACAGTAGTAAATACGCAGTATTTT; CDR3aa: CASSLGTVVNTQYF
d_gene: .; abundance: .; v_gene: TRBV27; len: 15; j_gene: TRBJ2-2; CDR3nt: TGTGCCAGCAGTTTACCGGGACTGACCACCGGGGAGCTGTTTTTT; CDR3aa: CASSLPGLTTGELFF
d_gene: .; abundance: .; v_gene: TRBV5-4; len: 14; j_gene: TRBJ1-2; CDR3nt: TGTGCCAGCAGCTTTGACAGGCGGGAGGGTGGCTACCCCTTC; CDR3aa: CASSFDRREGGYPF
d_gene: .; abundance: .; v_gene: TRBV18; len: 16; j_gene: TRBJ2-2; CDR3nt: TGTGCCAGCTCACCACGACAGGATCGACGGACCGGGGAGCTGTTTTTT; CDR3aa: CASSPRQDRRTGELFF
d_gene: .; abundance: few; v_gene: TRBV5-4; len: 14; j_gene: TRBJ1-1; CDR3nt: TGTGCCAGCAGCAGAGACGGTACAGGGACTGAAGCTTTCTTT; CDR3aa: CASSRDGTGTEAFF
d_gene: .; abundance: .; v_gene: TRBV5-1; len: 14; j_gene: TRBJ2-1; CDR3nt: TGCGCCAGCAGCTTATATCGGGGGGCGGTTGAGCAGTTCTTC; CDR3aa: CASSLYRGAVEQFF
d_gene: .; abundance: .; v_gene: TRBV2; len: 14; j_gene: TRBJ1-5; CDR3nt: TGTGCCAGCAGGGTGGATTTAGCGAATCAGCCCCAGCATTTT; CDR3aa: CASRVDLANQPQHF
d_gene: TRBD1; abundance: .; v_gene: TRBV5-3; len: 15; j_gene: TRBJ2-5; CDR3nt: TGTGCCAGAAGCCCCCGACAGGGAATCCAAGAGACCCAGTACTTC; CDR3aa: CARSPRQGIQETQYF
d_gene: .; abundance: .; v_gene: TRBV19; len: 19; j_gene: TRBJ1-5; CDR3nt: TGTGCCAGTAGCGGCTTTACCGACAGACAGCTTATTAGCAATCAGCCCCAGCATTTT; CDR3aa: CASSGFTDRQLISNQPQHF
d_gene: TRBD2; abundance: .; v_gene: TRBV27; len: 19; j_gene: TRBJ2-7; CDR3nt: TGTGCCAGCAGTTTTTTAGCGGGGACTAGCGGGAGTGTCTCCTACGAGCAGTACTTC; CDR3aa: CASSFLAGTSGSVSYEQYF
d_gene: TRBD1; abundance: .; v_gene: TRBV7-2; len: 14; j_gene: TRBJ2-3; CDR3nt: TGTGCCAGCAGCCCTGGACAGGGCAGGGATACGCAGTATTTT; CDR3aa: CASSPGQGRDTQYF
d_gene: TRBD1; abundance: few; v_gene: TRBV27; len: 15; j_gene: TRBJ2-5; CDR3nt: TGTGCCAGCAGCCTGCGGGCAGGGGGTATAGAGACCCAGTACTTC; CDR3aa: CASSLRAGGIETQYF
d_gene: TRBD1; abundance: few; v_gene: TRBV7-9; len: 13; j_gene: TRBJ1-1; CDR3nt: TGTGCCAGCAGCTCTCGGACAGGGTTTGAAGCTTTCTTT; CDR3aa: CASSSRTGFEAFF
d_gene: .; abundance: .; v_gene: TRBV28; len: 12; j_gene: TRBJ1-4; CDR3nt: TGTGCCAGCAGGACAGCTAATGAAAAACTGTTTTTT; CDR3aa: CASRTANEKLFF